This T cell receptor (beta chain) came from a study of blood T cells in healthy people across ages. Primed by a sample-barcoded 5' primer and a J-beta primer mix, a second PCR proceeded for about 6 to 11 cycles. With 12 random nucleotides, a template-switch adaptor tagged each individual cDNA molecule. One entry per CDR3 protein results from TCRdb running MiXCR on the 5' RACE reads. This sample yields approximately 2,000,000 distinct CDR3 sequences, of which roughly 43% are seen a single time; 20% to 25% belongs to the top ten. V was pared by 1 base and J by 6 bases, with 6 bases of the junction left unmatched. Germline CDR1 DFQATT, CDR2 SNEGSKA (reference sequence). This CDR3 contains 15 residues. Per sample, a minimum of 6.5 million PBMCs were isolated.

Material: blood. The gene calls are TRBV20-1 and TRBJ1-4; 9 bases match TRBD1. The sequence was obtained from a human donor in good health. The CDR3 sequence: CSARVGDRAHEKLFF. Here the CDR3 DNA reads TGCAGTGCTAGAGTAGGGGACAGGGCGCATGAAAAACTGTTTTTT.